This T cell receptor beta chain was recorded in a study of cytomegalovirus exposure and HLA in healthy donors. Study observations and caveats: Later work showed greater clonal expansion in HLA-associated TCR beta chains than in equally common others. V- and J-gene trimming of TCR beta was linked (in a later analysis) to a missense DCLRE1C variant.

Concerning this clone itself: Antigen specificity is unknown.

The donors gave bone marrow, and they were healthy. The study ran its PCR with 60 Vbeta and 13 Jbeta primers. Data came from immunoSEQ multiplex PCR; TCRdb stores just in-frame clones and leaves some out. The repertoire includes roughly 230,000 clones, over 90% of them detected once, and about 1.5% sits in the top ten. CDR3 length: 11 residues. V lost 9 bases and J lost 0, with 5 bases in between. In germline, CDR1 is MDHEN, CDR2 SYDVKM. The sequenced sample was PBMCs. The V call is TRBV28, the J call TRBJ1-2; D gene unclear. The clonotype comes from a girl aged 2 to 10 in good health and CMV-seronegative. Here the CDR3 reads CASVANYGYTF. CDR3 nucleotides: TGTGCCAGTGTCGCTAACTATGGCTACACCTTC.